This TCR beta chain was identified in a study of cytomegalovirus exposure and HLA in healthy donors. General study points: Cytomegalovirus status, reportedly, was diagnosed with high specificity and sensitivity by the classifier. The tendency of first-cohort TCR clusters to co-occur in the 120 or so validation repertoires emerged from a later analysis.

V was shortened by 2 bases and J by 0 bases, with 7 bases between the two germline ends. CDR1 is MNHEY and CDR2 is SVGAGI in the germline V gene. The CDR3 runs to 14 residues. A remark on this clone: Its cognate antigen is unknown.

Measured with immunoSEQ multiplex PCR; TCRdb has only the in-frame clones, and not every one. The sample lists a few hundred thousand clones; 80% to 90% were seen once. Sample: PBMCs. This receptor was obtained from a young woman in good health and CMV-seronegative. The V call is TRBV6-5, the J call TRBJ1-1, with D unclear. The CDR3 is CASSYMAVNTEAFF. The CDR3 nucleotides read TGTGCCAGCAGTTACATGGCGGTGAACACTGAAGCTTTCTTT.